This TCR beta chain was retrieved from a study of blood T cell repertoires in COVID-19. The overall study: Recovery meant two consecutive negative NP/OP PCR tests, professional clearance, or resolved symptoms. From T cells, B-cell-depleted T cells, or PBMCs came the material, which was cDNA or gDNA.

The CDR3 loop spans 14 amino acids. V was clipped by 5 bases and J by 7 bases, with 15 bases between them. Per germline, CDR1 SGHRS and CDR2 YFSETQ. Original handling: The assay estimated nucleated cells by amplifying reference gene primers. Some clones are missing from TCRdb's copy, which holds only in-frame ones; the method was immunoSEQ multiplex PCR. V and J calls and clone size are as listed in that table; D and trimming were resolved from the DNA. Altogether roughly 200,000 clones are present, around 86% being singletons, with the ten largest covering 20% to 25%. Recruits, aged roughly 18 to 89 years, lived in 20 to 30 US areas.

This clonotype originated in a woman aged 40 to 50 in a cohort exposed to, infected with or recovered from COVID-19 (not recorded which). The sample consisted of PBMCs or T cells enriched from blood (not recorded which). This chain joins TRBV5-1 and TRBJ1-4; D may be TRBD1 (6 bases). In DNA, the CDR3 is TGCGCCAGCAGAGCACAGGGAGACGTTGAAAAACTGTTTTTT. It is translated as CASRAQGDVEKLFF.